The 17 T cell receptor beta chains below all came from one sample that was sequenced in a study of Graves' ophthalmopathy and Graves' hyperthyroidism. RNA transcripts were the source from which TCR beta CDR3 regions were amplified. In the first round, RT-PCR was carried out with HTBI primers, and a multiplex PCR formed the second round. TCRdb analysed the multiplex PCR reads with MiXCR anew, one entry per CDR3 protein. The sample lists over a million distinct CDR3 sequences; 35% to 40% were seen once. The sequencing input was peripheral blood or thyroid tissue (not recorded which). These receptors all come from an adult man with Graves' hyperthyroidism.

Notes on this clonotype: This may be a read error: a much more frequent sequence differs by one nucleotide. The CDR3 sequence: CASSQVWTGQETQCF. The CDR3 DNA is TGCGCCAGCAGCCAAGTGTGGACGGGACAAGAGACCCAGTGCTTC. The chain couples TRBV4-1 to TRBJ2-5, with D maybe TRBD1 (6 bases). Germline V gene data show CDR1 as MGHRA and CDR2 as YSYEKL. The CDR3 covers 15 residues.

V gene TRBV11-2 combines with J gene TRBJ2-1, with unresolved D. Germline-derived CDR1 and CDR2 are SGHAT and FQNNGV. The V end was cut by 7 bases, the J end by 0 bases, with 7 bases between. CDR3 length: 13 residues. The CDR3 reads CASTVSSYNEQFF. The DNA for the CDR3 is TGTGCCAGCACCGTAAGCTCCTACAATGAGCAGTTCTTC. The whole variable domain, remainder taken from reference TRBV11-2 and TRBJ2-1, is EAGVAQSPRYKIIEKRQSVAFWCNPISGHATLYWYQQILGQGPKLLIQFQNNGVVDDSQLPKDRFSAERLKGVDSTLKIQPAKLEDSAVYLCASTVSSYNEQFFGPGTRLTVL.

This clonotype was picked up many times. This chain links TRBV15 with TRBJ2-7; weak D call: TRBD2 (5 bases). CDR3 length: 15 residues. CDR1 and CDR2 (germline): LNHNV, YYDKDF (reference sequence). The V end lost 1 base, the J end lost 3 bases, and 13 bases lay between the germline ends. CDR3 sequence reads: CATSRAPRGYYEQYF. The CDR3 DNA sequence: TGTGCCACCAGCAGAGCCCCTCGGGGTTACTACGAGCAGTACTTC. The entire variable domain, with the rest obtained from reference TRBV15 and TRBJ2-7, is as follows: DAMVIQNPRYQVTQFGKPVTLSCSQTLNHNVMYWYQQKSSQAPKLLFHYYDKDFNNEADTPDNFQSRRPNTSFCFLDIRSPGLGDTAMYLCATSRAPRGYYEQYFGPGTRLTVT.

The rearrangement links TRBV4-3 to TRBJ1-2; D ambiguous. This CDR3 is 14 amino acids long. The germline V gene has CDR1 LGHNA and CDR2 YSLEER. Trimming took off 2 bases at V and 1 base at J, with 8 bases between the two ends. The CDR3 protein is CASSQSELNYGYTF. The CDR3 bases are TGCGCCAGCAGCCAATCCGAACTTAACTATGGCTACACCTTC.

CDR3 in amino acids: CATWGSSYNSPLHF. DNA of the CDR3: TGTGCTACGTGGGGAAGCTCCTATAATTCACCCCTCCACTTT. The chain employs TRBV6-2 or TRBV6-3 and TRBJ1-6; unclear D gene. The CDR3 is made up of 14 amino acids. The germline gives CDR1 MNHEY, CDR2 SVGEGT.

This clonotype was found a few times. J is TRBJ2-5 and V is TRBV5-1, with TRBD2 matching over 12 bases. This CDR3 contains 19 residues. J gave up 4 bases and V 1 base, and 14 bases lay outside the gene matches. Germline V CDR1 and CDR2: SGHRS, YFSETQ. CDR3 sequence: CASSLRSPSGGATVETQYF. Here the CDR3 DNA reads TGCGCCAGCAGCTTGAGATCGCCTAGCGGGGGGGCCACGGTAGAGACCCAGTACTTC.

This clonotype was seen a few times. The chain is built from TRBV12-3 or TRBV12-4 and TRBJ2-7, with D maybe TRBD2 (6 bases). CDR3 length: 14 residues. V lost 6 bases, J lost 3 bases, and 15 bases lay in between. CDR3 sequence (DNA): TGTGCCAGCAGGCCTTCGGGCGGGAACTACGAGCAGTACTTC. Its protein is CASRPSGGNYEQYF.

This clonotype has ten or more counts. V and J are TRBV29-1 and TRBJ2-5, with D unclear. Germline V gives CDR1 SQVTM, CDR2 ANQGSEA. The CDR3 has 12 residues. With 6 bases removed from V and 2 bases from J, the gap between germline ends came to 10 bases. The CDR3 nucleotides read TGCAGCGTGGCGCCGGATCAAGAGACCCAGTACTTC. Translated, it gives CSVAPDQETQYF.

In its sample, this clonotype was seen many times. This chain joins TRBV2 and TRBJ1-1; D remains ambiguous. Trimming took off 7 bases at V and 2 bases at J, with 14 bases between the two ends. CDR3 length: 14 amino acids. Germline CDR1 reads SNHLY; CDR2 reads FYNNEI. The CDR3 sequence is CASTEDRANTEAFF. The CDR3 bases are TGTGCCAGCACCGAGGACCGAGCTAACACTGAAGCTTTCTTT.

The CDR3 DNA reads TGTGCCAGCTCCCAAAGGAGCAACACTGAAGCTTTCTTT. This translates into CASSQRSNTEAFF. The chain combines TRBV18 with TRBJ1-1; D is undetermined. The germline V gene has CDR1 KGHSH and CDR2 LQKENI. The CDR3 contains 13 residues. Trimming cost V 6 bases and J 2 bases, with 10 bases left between them.

In its sample, this clonotype was seen a few times. This may be a read error, as it is one base from a much larger clone. The V call is TRBV12-3 or TRBV12-4, the J call TRBJ1-2; unclear D gene. Trimming cost V 5 bases and J 8 bases, with 9 bases left between them. The CDR3 is made up of 11 amino acids. The CDR3 is CASSIERGYTF. The DNA of the CDR3 is TGTGCCAGCAGTATCGAGAGAGGCTACACCTTC.

This chain uses TRBV29-1 with TRBJ1-2, with 10 bases fitting TRBD1. CDR3 length: 13 amino acids. The trim removed 5 bases at V and 2 bases at J, leaving 2 bases unmatched. Germline V gene sequence: CDR1 SQVTM, CDR2 ANQGSEA. This CDR3 reads CSVRTGGNYGYTF. CDR3 DNA: TGCAGCGTTAGGACAGGGGGGAACTATGGCTACACCTTC.

This clonotype occurred many times. The rearrangement joins TRBV7-9 to TRBJ1-1; D not certain. This CDR3 is built from 13 residues. Per germline, CDR1 SEHNR and CDR2 FQNEAQ (reference sequence). With 5 bases removed from V and 2 bases from J, the gap between germline ends came to 9 bases. CDR3 residues: CASSLPINTEAFF. CDR3 nucleotides: TGTGCCAGCAGCCTGCCCATCAACACTGAAGCTTTCTTT.

With regard to this clonotype: This may stem from a read error, because a much larger clone lies one nucleotide away. This is likely a read error, given that the CDR3 carries no conserved phenylalanine or tryptophan at its end. The chain recombines TRBV20-1 with TRBJ2-7, with D tentatively TRBD2 (6 bases). CDR3 length: 14 residues. Germline lookup yields CDR1 DFQATT and CDR2 SNEGSKA (reference sequence). The ends were cut back, 5 bases at V and 4 bases at J, with 18 bases in the middle. This CDR3 reads CSARRPGERYEQYL. Here the CDR3 DNA reads TGCAGTGCTCGGAGGCCGGGGGAGCGGTACGAGCAGTACCTC.

This clonotype was observed many times. This rearrangement joins TRBV13 to TRBJ2-7; possible D gene TRBD1, 5 bases. The germline CDR1 and CDR2 sequences are PRHDT and FYEKMQ (reference sequence). The V gene lost 2 bases and the J gene lost 4 bases, with 12 bases spanning the gap. The CDR3 sequence is 14 residues long. CDR3 DNA sequence: TGTGCCAGCAGCTTATCGCGGACAACTTACGAGCAGTACTTC. This translates into CASSLSRTTYEQYF.

The rearrangement uses TRBV7-2 and TRBJ1-6; TRBD1 aligns across 8 bases. Germline values: CDR1 SGHTA, CDR2 FQGNSA. The ends lost 2 bases at V and 10 bases at J; junction bases unmatched: 7. The CDR3 contains 15 residues. CDR3 in amino acids: CASSLNGRGHSPLHF. Here the CDR3 DNA reads TGTGCCAGCAGCTTAAATGGCAGGGGGCACTCACCCCTCCACTTT.

The chain employs TRBV6-5 and TRBJ1-3; D uncertain. V was trimmed by 8 bases and J by 0 bases, leaving 23 bases between them. There are 18 residues in the CDR3. Germline V gives CDR1 MNHEY, CDR2 SVGAGI. The CDR3 DNA is TGTGCCAGCTCATATGGCCTATCACGGCTGCCCTCTGGAAACACCATATATTTT. Translation: CASSYGLSRLPSGNTIYF.